Listed below are T cell receptor beta chains from one sample, sequenced in a study of blood T cell repertoires in COVID-19. The protocol was immunoSEQ multiplex PCR, while the TCRdb copy is restricted to in-frame clones and leaves out a portion. The sample shows tens of thousands of clones, approximately 87% of them seen only once. Material for sequencing was peripheral blood. These receptors were obtained from a human donor in a cohort sampled during active COVID-19. The CDR3 runs from the conserved cysteine through the conserved F or W.

j_gene: TRBJ2-7
len: 14
v_gene: TRBV7-2
CDR3aa: CASSLAHSSYEQYF

j_gene: TRBJ2-1
len: 15
v_gene: TRBV6-6
CDR3aa: CASSYNQGRGNEQFF

j_gene: TRBJ2-7
len: 14
v_gene: TRBV2
CDR3aa: CASSELAPSYEQYF

j_gene: TRBJ1-5
len: 13
v_gene: TRBV5-6
CDR3aa: CASSLGPNQPQHF

j_gene: TRBJ2-7
len: 13
v_gene: TRBV7-8
CDR3aa: CASSLGVEGLVAF

j_gene: TRBJ2-7
len: 12
v_gene: TRBV4-1
CDR3aa: CASSPQGYEQYF

j_gene: TRBJ2-2
len: 15
v_gene: TRBV28
CDR3aa: CASSSGGGGQEELFF

j_gene: TRBJ1-2
len: 17
v_gene: TRBV28
CDR3aa: CASSYFSPGQGAGGYTF

j_gene: TRBJ2-1
len: 15
v_gene: TRBV9
CDR3aa: CASSADGSSYNEQFF

j_gene: TRBJ1-4
len: 15
v_gene: TRBV27
CDR3aa: CASSSQGREDEKLFF

j_gene: TRBJ1-2
len: 14
v_gene: TRBV19
CDR3aa: CASTSRRGSYGYTF

j_gene: TRBJ2-1
len: 16
v_gene: TRBV4-1
CDR3aa: CASSQDRASWFNEQFF

j_gene: TRBJ1-3
len: 12
v_gene: TRBV24-1
CDR3aa: CATRESGNTIYF

j_gene: TRBJ2-5
len: 15
v_gene: TRBV19
CDR3aa: CASSPKGRGEETQYF

j_gene: TRBJ2-1
len: 12
v_gene: TRBV3-1/TRBV3-2
CDR3aa: CASRSGYNEQFF

j_gene: TRBJ2-1
len: 18
v_gene: TRBV5-1
CDR3aa: CASSLEFLGTSGISEQFF

j_gene: TRBJ2-1
len: 13
v_gene: TRBV6-2/TRBV6-3
CDR3aa: CASSYGTRNEQFF

j_gene: TRBJ1-1
len: 15
v_gene: TRBV20-1
CDR3aa: CSASAWGRHNTEAFF

j_gene: TRBJ2-4
len: 15
v_gene: TRBV15
CDR3aa: CATSRDRSSLNIQYF

j_gene: TRBJ2-4
len: 13
v_gene: TRBV27
CDR3aa: CASSWRGKNIQYF

j_gene: TRBJ2-1
len: 15
v_gene: TRBV5-1
CDR3aa: CASSLGLAGSNEQFF

j_gene: TRBJ1-5
len: 15
v_gene: TRBV10-3
CDR3aa: CAISRAGSPNQPQHF

j_gene: TRBJ1-1
len: 14
v_gene: TRBV18
CDR3aa: CASSPPTRDTEAFF

j_gene: TRBJ1-6
len: 15
v_gene: TRBV2
CDR3aa: CASSEGPPGDSPLHF